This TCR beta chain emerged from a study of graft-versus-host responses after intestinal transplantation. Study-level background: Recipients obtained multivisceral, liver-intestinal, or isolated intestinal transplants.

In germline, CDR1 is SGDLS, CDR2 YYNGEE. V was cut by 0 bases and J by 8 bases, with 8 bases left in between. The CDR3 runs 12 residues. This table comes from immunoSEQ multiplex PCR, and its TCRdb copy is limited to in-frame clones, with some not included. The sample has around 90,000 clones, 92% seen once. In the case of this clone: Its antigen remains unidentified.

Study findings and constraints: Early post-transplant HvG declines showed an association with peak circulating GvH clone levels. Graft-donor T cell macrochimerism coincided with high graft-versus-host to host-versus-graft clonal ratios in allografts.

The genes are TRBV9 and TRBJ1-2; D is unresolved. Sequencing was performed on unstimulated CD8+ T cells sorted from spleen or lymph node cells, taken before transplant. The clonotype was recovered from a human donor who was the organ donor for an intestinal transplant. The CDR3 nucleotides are TGTGCCAGCAGCGTAGGAGCGTGGGGCTACACCTTC. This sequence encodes CASSVGAWGYTF.